This T cell receptor (beta chain) was sequenced during a study of T-cell reconstitution after alpha-beta-depleted transplantation in children. J lost 5 bases, V lost 5 bases, and 7 bases had no gene match. This CDR3 contains 14 residues. Preparing the TCRbeta library involved the use of unique molecular identifiers. TCRdb processed the PCR reads anew with MiXCR; each CDR3 protein has one entry. The sample records roughly 500,000 distinct CDR3 sequences, 30% to 35% being singletons. This sequence was found in a human donor who donated a stem cell graft to a child with aplastic anemia. J is TRBJ2-7 and V is TRBV12-3 or TRBV12-4; 9 bases align to TRBD2. Sequenced material: PBMCs from the stem cell graft donor, taken from the stem cell graft. The CDR3 sequence is CASSNSGRINEQYF. In DNA, the CDR3 is TGTGCCAGCAGTAATAGCGGGAGAATCAACGAGCAGTACTTC.